This section outlines one T cell receptor beta chain sequence together with its context. Its antigen remains unidentified. TRB cDNA libraries were made by UMI-labeled 5' RACE. Reanalyzing the 5' RACE reads, TCRdb keeps one entry per CDR3 protein, without DNA. The table for this sample gives some 130,000 distinct CDR3 sequences. This entry is derived from a study of CXCR3-negative and CXCR3-positive naive CD8 T cells. Whole-study findings and limits: Naive subsets did not differ in surface CD5, and the authors estimated TCR strength using properties of the TRB CDR3. Hydrophobicity was higher for TRB CDR3s found in CXCR3-positive naive cells than in CXCR3-negative naive cells.

Looked up from germline, CDR1 is MNHNY and CDR2 is SVGAGI (reference sequence). The CDR3 is made up of 11 amino acids. This chain connects TRBV6-6 to TRBJ2-5. Sequences were obtained from naive CXCR3+ CD8+ T cells from blood. Subset of the sample: CD45RO-CCR7+CD27+CD95- naive CD8+ T cells expressing CXCR3 (TNR3+). This receptor was obtained from a human donor in good health. Some clones in this sample may be carry-over from other donors' samples. The CDR3 spells CASTHQETQYF.